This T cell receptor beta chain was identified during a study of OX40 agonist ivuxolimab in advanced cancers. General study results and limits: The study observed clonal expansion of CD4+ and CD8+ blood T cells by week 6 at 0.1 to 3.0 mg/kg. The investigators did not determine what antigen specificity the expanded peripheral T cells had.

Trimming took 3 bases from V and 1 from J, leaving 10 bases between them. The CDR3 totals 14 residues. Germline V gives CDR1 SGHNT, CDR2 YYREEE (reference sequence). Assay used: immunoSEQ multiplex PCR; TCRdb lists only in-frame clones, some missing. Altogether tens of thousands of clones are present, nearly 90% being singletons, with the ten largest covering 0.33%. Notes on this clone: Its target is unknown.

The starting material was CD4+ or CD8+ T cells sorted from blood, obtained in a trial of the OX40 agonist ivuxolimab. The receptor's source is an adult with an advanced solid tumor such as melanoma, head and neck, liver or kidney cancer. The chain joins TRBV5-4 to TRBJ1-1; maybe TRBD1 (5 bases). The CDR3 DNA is TGTGCCAGCAGCTGGGACGGAGGGAACACTGAAGCTTTCTTT. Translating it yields CASSWDGGNTEAFF.